This TCR beta chain is from a study of T-cell memory formation after mild COVID-19 (dated by TCRdb to the early 2020s). About the investigation overall: TCR sequence clusters from the two donors were largely donor specific. In a couple of donors, T-cell clones that expanded and contracted after mild COVID-19 were tracked by sequencing TCRalpha and TCRbeta repertoires over time. The cohort was made up of two young adult volunteers, one female and one male, who were previously healthy. The full study reports these points: Contracting CD4+ clones turned up mainly in the CM and EM memory subsets, whereas EMRA was where CD8+ clones were enriched. Some responding clones were detected in pre-infection memory, suggesting pre-existing cross-reactive memory T cells joined the SARS-CoV-2 response. SARS-CoV-2 specificity was not confirmed for the second-wave clones peaking on day 37. Clones that contracted from day 15 to 85 showed balanced CD4/CD8 phenotypes, whereas a second wave of clones that expanded from day 15 to 37 leaned towards CD4+. The study included only a couple of mild cases, and larger cohorts that include severe cases with pre-infection samples were judged to be necessary.

Ficoll-Paque density gradient centrifugation was the method used to isolate PBMCs. The CDR3 starts with the cysteine, ends with the phenylalanine, and has 13 residues. Left in the record is the CDR3 DNA by itself, 39 bases read in frame from the first base. The V end loses 3 bases and the J end loses 5 bases, and a stretch of 10 bases separates them. CDR1 and CDR2 are read off the germline V gene (reference sequence) as MNHEY and SMNVEV. Sequencer: Illumina NovaSeq 6000. cDNA libraries for TCRalpha and TCRbeta were prepared by 5'RACE using constant-segment primers, with sample barcodes and unique molecular identifiers added. Trizol reagent was used to extract RNA from every sample. The libraries were amplified in two PCR steps, and the second step added a second sample barcode and Illumina TruSeq adapters. Sequencing of libraries was performed on an Illumina NovaSeq with 2 x 150 bp paired-end reads. The authors' pipeline ran thus. Reads were demultiplexed and collapsed into UMI-guided consensus sequences with migec v1.2.7. Using mixcr v2.1.11, the UMI consensuses were aligned to TRA and TRB V and J templates and assembled into clonotypes. A clonotype was counted as expanded or contracted only when both edgeR and NoisET called the clonotype significant, with the noise models trained on biological replicates. For edgeR calls, the thresholds were a false discovery rate-adjusted p below 0.01 and a log2 fold-change of 1. PCA with hierarchical clustering of max-normalized trajectories of the 1000 most abundant clonotypes was used as exploratory dynamics analysis. The CD4 or CD8 phenotype of responding clones was assigned using the separately sequenced CD4+ and CD8+ repertoires. TCRdb applied fastp at Q25 and MiXCR to the public reads, then kept only in-frame beta chains. Rows merge per CDR3 protein into single entries with the most common DNA and genes. What appears here as the V and J calls and clone size reflects TCRdb's work, not the paper's. This sample holds around 250,000 distinct CDR3 sequences; 8% to 9.5% were observed only once. The ten largest clones add up to roughly a fifth of the sample.

A note on this clonotype: No cognate antigen has been identified for it. No much larger clone is present one base from it, and per-base qualities are unavailable.

The V and J genes are TRBV27 and TRBJ2-5; the D gene lacks a confident call. This sequence was found in a man younger than 35 who had mild COVID-19 (a few samples of this study predate the infection). The sample titles of this study are shuffled in the database, so cell type and time point are left out; the donor was told from shared clones. What was sequenced was PBMCs or a T cell subset sorted from them (not recorded which). The CDR3 sequence is CASSFEVRETQYF. The DNA sequence is TGTGCCAGCAGTTTTGAGGTCCGGGAGACCCAGTACTTC.